Detailed here is one T cell receptor (beta chain). Its antigen remains unknown. This CDR3 is 14 amino acids long. Trimming pared 2 bases from V and 2 bases from J, leaving 8 bases between. CDR1 is SGHNT and CDR2 is YYREEE in the germline V gene (reference sequence). The protocol was immunoSEQ multiplex PCR, while the TCRdb copy is restricted to in-frame clones and leaves out a portion. The table lists around 61,000 clones, roughly 92% of them singletons. The record originates from a study of cytomegalovirus exposure and HLA in healthy donors. Study results and caveats: It was approximately 160 TCR beta chains that were listed as cytomegalovirus-associated. Per published reports, the classifier diagnosed cytomegalovirus status with high specificity and sensitivity.

The sample consisted of PBMCs. This sequence joins TRBV5-4 and TRBJ1-3, with D maybe TRBD1 (6 bases). The clonotype was recovered from a man aged 18 to 29 in good health and CMV-seropositive. The CDR3 bases are TGTGCCAGCAGCTTACAGGGTACTGGAAACACCATATATTTT. Encoded protein: CASSLQGTGNTIYF.